These 3 T cell receptor beta chains came from one sample sequenced in a study of CD8+CD57+ T cells in acquired aplastic anemia. CD8+CD57+ cell expansion had been shown by flow cytometry in patients chosen for sequencing. The TCR beta profiling, which covered VDJ combination and CDR3 sequence, was carried out using genomic DNA as the template. TCRdb itself ran the reads through MiXCR, one entry per CDR3 protein. Seen here are around 430,000 distinct CDR3 sequences, more than 25% observed once, and the top ten hold 0.8% to 0.85%. The sequencing sample was made of sorted CD4+, CD8+, or CD8+CD57+ T cells (not recorded which) from PBMCs. Receptors originate from a human donor with aplastic anemia.

The chain employs TRBV2 and TRBJ1-2; tentatively, D is TRBD1 (5 bases). This CDR3 comprises 14 residues. Germline V gene data show CDR1 as SNHLY and CDR2 as FYNNEI. Trimming took off 5 bases at V and 8 bases at J, with 18 bases between the two ends. The CDR3 spells CASSLRTGVGGYTF. CDR3 in DNA: TGTGCCAGCAGTTTACGTACGGGGGTGGGAGGCTACACCTTC.

This clonotype was found a few times. The V and J genes are TRBV10-3 and TRBJ2-5; tentative D call: TRBD1 (6 bases). V lost 3 bases and J lost 2, with 7 bases in between. The CDR3 loop spans 13 amino acids. Germline loops: CDR1 ENHRY, CDR2 SYGVKD. Here the CDR3 DNA reads TGTGCCATCAGTGAAACAGGGCAAGAGACCCAGTACTTC. As protein: CAISETGQETQYF.

The genes are TRBV7-3 and TRBJ1-1; a possible D gene is TRBD1 (6 bases). This CDR3 comprises 16 residues. Germline CDR1 SGHTA, CDR2 FQGTGA. V was clipped by 2 bases and J by 0 bases, with 13 bases between them. The CDR3: CASSLVGGQMNTEAFF. The CDR3 DNA follows: TGTGCCAGCAGCTTAGTCGGTGGACAGATGAACACTGAAGCTTTCTTT. Using reference TRBV7-3 and TRBJ1-1 for the parts outside the CDR3, the full variable domain is GAGVSQTPSNKVTEKGKYVELRCDPISGHTALYWYRQSLGQGPEFLIYFQGTGAADDSGLPNDRFFAVRPEGSVSTLKIQRTERGDSAVYLCASSLVGGQMNTEAFFGQGTRLTVV.